This TCR beta chain originates from a study of blood T cell repertoires in COVID-19. The overall study: From T cells, B-cell-depleted T cells, or PBMCs came the material, which was cDNA or gDNA.

Assay used: immunoSEQ multiplex PCR; TCRdb lists only in-frame clones, some missing. Of 45,000 to 50,000 clones in the sample, 88% were seen once. The CDR3 length is 13 residues. Per the germline V gene, CDR1 is SEHNR and CDR2 is FQNEAQ (reference sequence). V was pared by 5 bases and J by 5 bases, with 10 bases between. The V and J genes are TRBV7-9 and TRBJ2-4; the D is unclear. Sequenced material: peripheral blood. The receptor's source is a man aged 45 to 65 with acute or convalescent COVID-19. CDR3 in DNA: TGTGCCAGCAGCGAGTTTAAAGAAAACATTCAGTACTTC. Amino acid sequence: CASSEFKENIQYF.